This TCR beta chain was recorded in a study of beta chain features in type 1 diabetes. Findings of the study overall: The analysis here could not establish whether HLA type shapes TCRB rearrangement. People with Type 1 diabetes carried modestly yet significantly shorter TCRB CDR3s in all four CD4+ subsets. Sampled from patients, naive, central memory and Treg TCRB repertoires appeared more similar than those sampled from healthy donors.

As every portion of the isolated RNA was reverse transcribed, the sequencing read expressed TCRB transcripts. The data were produced by immunoSEQ multiplex PCR, yet TCRdb's version contains in-frame clones alone and is incomplete. Of about 340,000 clones in the sample, 13% are singletons; the top ten hold roughly 0.016%. Trimming shortened V by 0 bases and J by 5 bases, and 13 bases separated the two germline ends. The V gene's germline CDR1 is LGHNA and CDR2 YSLEER. The length of the CDR3 is 15 residues. This clone has more than one count but fewer than ten. The antigen remains unidentified. Every donor provided one heparinised blood draw, which averaged approximately 100 mL. Cell sorting via CD45RO/CCR7/CD25/CD127/CD95/CD27 was performed to obtain CD4+ naive, central memory, regulatory and stem cell-like memory cells.

The sample was naive CD4+ T cells from blood. V and J are TRBV4-3 and TRBJ1-2; D is perhaps TRBD1 (5 bases). This clonotype was sampled from a woman between 18 and 29 years old with type 1 diabetes. The CDR3: CASSQDSTGVYGYTF. As DNA, the CDR3 is TGCGCCAGCAGCCAAGATAGTACAGGAGTTTATGGCTACACCTTC.